These 9 T cell receptor beta chains share one sample of origin, sequenced in a study of blood T cells in healthy people across ages. Primed by a sample-barcoded 5' primer and a J-beta primer mix, a second PCR proceeded for roughly 7 to 12 cycles. Each CDR3 protein is one row after TCRdb ran MiXCR on the 5' RACE reads. The table records roughly 1,800,000 distinct CDR3 sequences, less than 50% of them present only once. The sequenced sample consisted of blood. All receptors come from a woman aged 40 to 55 in good health.

The sample holds one count of this clonotype. The rearrangement joins TRBV18 to TRBJ2-7, with D unclear. V gave up 0 bases and J gave up 2 bases, with 8 bases separating them. The CDR3 runs 14 residues. The germline V gene encodes CDR1 KGHSH and CDR2 LQKENI. The CDR3 protein is CASSPPYGAYEQYF. As DNA, the CDR3 is TGTGCCAGCTCACCACCGTACGGAGCCTACGAGCAGTACTTC.

This chain uses TRBV2 with TRBJ2-1; perhaps TRBD2 as D (6 bases). CDR1 SNHLY and CDR2 FYNNEI come from the germline V gene. CDR3 length equals 14 residues. Trimming stripped 9 bases from V and 0 bases from J, with 12 bases between. CDR3 sequence reads: CARTSPGSYNEQFF. CDR3 DNA sequence: TGTGCCAGAACTAGCCCTGGCTCCTACAATGAGCAGTTCTTC.

This clonotype was detected a few times. This chain joins TRBV5-5 and TRBJ1-6; D call uncertain. The CDR3 is 14 amino acids. Deletions cut 0 bases from V and 6 bases from J, with 7 bases between. Per the germline V gene, CDR1 is SGHKS and CDR2 is YYEKEE (reference sequence). In nucleotides, the CDR3 is TGTGCCAGCAGCTTGGGGCCCCTTAATTCACCCCTCCACTTT. Protein sequence: CASSLGPLNSPLHF.

This clonotype was seen once. This chain links TRBV9 with TRBJ1-1; no reliable D call. The CDR3 covers 15 residues. From germline, CDR1 is SGDLS and CDR2 YYNGEE. V lost 3 bases and J 5 bases, leaving 17 bases between the germline ends. The CDR3 DNA follows: TGTGCCAGCAGCGGAGGCCGGGTTTTAGGGACTGAAGCTTTCTTT. It translates to CASSGGRVLGTEAFF.

The rearrangement joins TRBV10-3 to TRBJ1-1, with TRBD1 matching over 8 bases. The CDR3 is made up of 14 amino acids. V dropped 8 bases and J dropped 1; count of bases not matched to a gene: 6. Per germline, CDR1 ENHRY and CDR2 SYGVKD. The CDR3 sequence is CAIGADRGNTEAFF. The CDR3 coding sequence is TGTGCCATCGGAGCCGACAGGGGGAACACTGAAGCTTTCTTT.

The chain carries TRBV4-3 and TRBJ2-1; 9 bases fit TRBD1. Losses at the gene ends were 0 bases for V and 7 bases for J; bases not matched to a gene: 10. Germline V gives CDR1 LGHNA, CDR2 YSLEER. This CDR3 region has 17 residues. CDR3: CASSQEATGTGWNEQFF. CDR3 DNA: TGCGCCAGCAGCCAAGAGGCCACCGGGACAGGGTGGAATGAGCAGTTCTTC.

The sample holds a few counts of this clonotype. The gene calls are TRBV6-2 or TRBV6-3 and TRBJ2-1; TRBD1 is a possible D gene (5 bases). Germline V gives CDR1 MNHEY, CDR2 SVGEGT. The CDR3 runs to 17 residues. V lost 0 bases, J lost 0 bases, and 12 bases lay in between. This chain's CDR3 is CASSYSSGPSSYNEQFF. The CDR3 bases are TGTGCCAGCAGTTACTCCTCAGGGCCTAGCTCCTACAATGAGCAGTTCTTC.

The gene calls are TRBV20-1 and TRBJ2-7; TRBD1 matches 9 bases. TRBJ2-5 explains the end of the DNA better; the J call may be wrong. Germline V lookup: CDR1 DFQATT, CDR2 SNEGSKA (reference sequence). The CDR3 runs to 16 residues. The DNA of the CDR3 is TGCAGTGCTAGAGATAGACAGGGGGTGCGTCAAGAGACCCAGTACTTC. Its protein product is CSARDRQGVRQETQYF.

Details on this clonotype: At one boundary the junction diverges from the germline segment, which might be a read error. CDR3 nucleotides: TGTGCCAGCAGGAAGGACAGCTACGGGCAGTACTTC. The encoded protein is CASRKDSYGQYF. This chain links TRBV6-1 with TRBJ2-7; TRBD1 might be the D (6 bases). CDR1 MNHNS and CDR2 SASEGT come from the germline V gene. CDR3 size: 12 residues.